The clone carrying this T cell receptor beta chain was seen a handful of times. Authors of the study amplified TCR beta CDR3 regions from RNA transcripts. During a first-round RT-PCR of the TCR CDR3, the HTBI primer set was used. TCRdb redid the calling of the multiplex PCR reads with MiXCR, one entry per CDR3 protein. Of under 550,000 distinct CDR3 sequences in the sample, about 20% were seen once. This entry belongs to a study of T cells in Graves' hyperthyroidism and ophthalmopathy. Germline CDR1 is MDHEN and CDR2 is SYDVKM. V was cut by 9 bases and J by 3 bases, with 16 bases left in between. The CDR3 runs 14 residues.

The sequence was obtained from a man between 35 and 55 years old with Graves' ophthalmopathy. The genes are TRBV28 and TRBJ2-3, with D perhaps given as TRBD1 or TRBD2 (5 bases each). Source material: blood. CDR3 in amino acids: CASTGTRSTDTQYF. CDR3 nucleotide sequence: TGTGCCAGTACCGGGACCAGAAGTACAGATACGCAGTATTTT.